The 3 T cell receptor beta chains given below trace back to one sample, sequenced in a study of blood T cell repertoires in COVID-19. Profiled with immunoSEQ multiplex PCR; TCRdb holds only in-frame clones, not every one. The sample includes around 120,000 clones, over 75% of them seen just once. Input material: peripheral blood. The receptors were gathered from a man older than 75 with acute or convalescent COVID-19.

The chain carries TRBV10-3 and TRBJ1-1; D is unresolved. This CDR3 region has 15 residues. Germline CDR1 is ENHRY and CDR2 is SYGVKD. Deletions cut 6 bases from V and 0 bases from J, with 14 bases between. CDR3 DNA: TGTGCCATCAGCCAAAAAGACACGGTGAACACTGAAGCTTTCTTT. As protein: CAISQKDTVNTEAFF.

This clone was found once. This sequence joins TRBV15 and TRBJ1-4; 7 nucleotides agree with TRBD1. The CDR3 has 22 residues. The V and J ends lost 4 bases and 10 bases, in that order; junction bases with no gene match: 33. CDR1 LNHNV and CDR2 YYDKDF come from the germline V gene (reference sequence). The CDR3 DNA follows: TGTGCCACCAGCAATACAGACGCGGTTGCCGGGACAGCGTTTTCGTATCTAGGAAAACTGTTTTTT. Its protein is CATSNTDAVAGTAFSYLGKLFF.

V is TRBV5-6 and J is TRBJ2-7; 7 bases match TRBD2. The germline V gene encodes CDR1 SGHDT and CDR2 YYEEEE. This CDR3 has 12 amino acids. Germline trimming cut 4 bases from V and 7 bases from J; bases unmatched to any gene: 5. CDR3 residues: CASSPGEGEQYF. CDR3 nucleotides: TGTGCCAGCAGCCCGGGGGAGGGGGAGCAGTACTTC.